The T cell receptor (beta chain) described here comes from a study of blood T cell repertoires in COVID-19 (TCRdb year 2020). With regard to the full study: Collaborator samples came from the United States, Italy and Spain and covered acute and convalescent phases of COVID-19. The prospective study material was composed of cDNA or gDNA derived from T cells, B-cell-depleted T cells, or PBMCs. Deeply sampled blood TCRbeta repertoires from subjects exposed to, actively infected with, or recovered from COVID-19 were included in the dataset. The repertoires were released in a freely available public database meant as a resource for research on the immune response to SARS-CoV-2. Samples came from the ongoing ImmuneRACE study (first 160 participants) plus 1,254 subjects from 6 global collaborators. Nearly every sample came with metadata listing a de-identified subject ID, COVID-19 status, age in years and sex. Where HLA class I and class II types were available, the types were taken from metadata supplied by the sample provider, not from assay-based typing. Overall study outcomes, separate from this receptor: The amount of clinical and demographic metadata varied by source and participant and was provided uncurated.

The germline V gene encodes CDR1 LNHDA and CDR2 SQIVND (reference sequence). CDR3 length: 15 amino acids, cysteine to phenylalanine. Only the CDR3 part of the read is kept: 45 bases, read in frame from the first base. The V end gives up 5 bases and the J end 11 bases, leaving 13 bases in the junction not matched to a gene. TCRbeta CDR3 regions were amplified from genomic DNA by means of the immunoSEQ Assay, a bias-controlled multiplex PCR. As for how the authors treated the data: The number of nucleated cells in each sample was estimated from the amplification of reference gene primers within the assay. To quantify the absolute abundance of each unique TCRbeta CDR3 rearrangement, sequence reads were collapsed and filtered. Productive Simpson clonality was computed per sample as the square root of Simpson's diversity index over productive rearrangements. Entries here come from immuneACCESS through TCRdb and include only in-frame sequences with V and J called. Some clones fail to appear in such tables; in the studies checked, an unresolved V gene covers under half of the shortfall, and the cause of the remainder is unknown. The V and J calls and the clone size are those of that table, but D and trimming were determined from the DNA. For this sample there are about 130,000 clones; about 76% appear just once. The ten largest clones take up approximately 5.2% of the sample.

A remark on this clone: Its antigen specificity is not known. No base quality values were provided; no much bigger clone lies one nucleotide off.

At one collaborating source in Seattle, patients were enrolled during active infection and were followed longitudinally through the course of disease. Each collaborating institution followed its own protocols to collect whole blood in K2EDTA tubes. For TCRbeta analysis, collaborator samples were shipped as frozen whole blood, as isolated PBMCs, or as DNA extracted from either sample type. The chain is made from TRBV19 and TRBJ2-3; TRBD2 fits 10 bases in the junction. This clonotype was sampled from a woman in her 70s with COVID-19, enrolled during active disease. Material: peripheral blood. The CDR3 is CASSPSGGAVEGQYF. In nucleotide form, the sequence is TGTGCCAGTAGTCCTAGCGGGGGCGCCGTGGAGGGGCAGTATTTT.